Presented here are 3 T cell receptor beta chains from one specimen sequenced in a study of blood T cells in healthy people across ages (dated by TCRdb to between 2014 and 2017). The method behind the library was 5' RACE. The instrument given in TCRdb is Illumina HiSeq 2500. A second PCR of about 7 to 12 cycles was performed with a sample-barcoded 5' primer and a J-beta primer mix. TCRdb reprocessing: public reads trimmed at Q25 with fastp, clones called with MiXCR, in-frame beta chains kept. CDR3 protein duplicates are merged, each entry listing the most common genes and DNA. The sample table records about 810,000 distinct CDR3 sequences; around 36% of these occur just once. The top ten clones comprise 13% of the sample. Sequences were obtained from blood. The receptors shown here come from a man between 18 and 29 years old in good health.

This clonotype was counted a few times. The chain links TRBV9 to TRBJ2-5; the match to TRBD1 covers 10 bases. With V trimmed by 4 bases and J by 5 bases, 8 bases remained unmatched. CDR1 is SGDLS, CDR2 YYNGEE, per germline. The CDR3 loop spans 15 amino acids. CDR3 protein: CASSSETGGQETQYF. The CDR3 DNA sequence: TGTGCCAGCAGCTCCGAGACAGGGGGCCAGGAGACCCAGTACTTC.

The rearrangement uses TRBV12-3 or TRBV12-4 and TRBJ2-7; possible D gene TRBD2, 5 bases. This CDR3 comprises 13 residues. Trimming pared 6 bases from V and 5 bases from J, leaving 14 bases between. The CDR3 sequence is CASSLLVADEQYF. The CDR3 nucleotides read TGTGCCAGCAGCCTACTAGTTGCCGACGAGCAGTACTTC.

This clonotype has more than one count but fewer than ten. The genes are TRBV7-2 and TRBJ2-7; 9 nucleotides align to TRBD1. CDR3 size: 15 residues. The germline V gene has CDR1 SGHTA and CDR2 FQGNSA. The V and J ends lost 4 bases and 5 bases, in that order; junction bases with no gene match: 9. CDR3 protein: CASSSPGQGKNEQYF. For the CDR3, the DNA is TGTGCCAGCAGCTCTCCGGGACAGGGTAAAAACGAGCAGTACTTC.